The 29 T cell receptor beta chains below were found in one sample sequenced in a study of OX40 agonist ivuxolimab in advanced cancers. Assay used: immunoSEQ multiplex PCR; TCRdb lists only in-frame clones, some missing. The sample contains more than 45,000 clones, more than 70% of which appear only once. Here the sequenced sample was CD4+ or CD8+ T cells sorted from blood, taken in a trial of the OX40 agonist ivuxolimab. These receptors were taken from an adult with an advanced solid tumor such as melanoma, head and neck, liver or kidney cancer.

This clone is labeled as medium-sized. This rearrangement joins TRBV6-1 to TRBJ1-2, with a possible D match to TRBD1 (6 bases). This CDR3 spans 15 amino acids. CDR1 is MNHNS, CDR2 SASEGT, per germline. Trimming shortened V by 2 bases and J by 5 bases, and 15 bases separated the two germline ends. In DNA, the CDR3 is TGTGCCAGCAGTGAAAGGGGCAGGGGAGGGTATGGCTACACCTTC. Translated: CASSERGRGGYGYTF.

The chain recombines TRBV19 with TRBJ2-1; D is perhaps TRBD2 (6 bases). The germline V and J ends were trimmed by 6 bases and 10 bases, with 22 bases remaining between them. This CDR3 region has 15 residues. Per the germline V gene, CDR1 is LNHDA and CDR2 is SQIVND (reference sequence). The CDR3 DNA follows: TGTGCCAGTAGCCTGCAGGAGGGGCAGCGGTTCGAGCAGTTCTTC. This encodes CASSLQEGQRFEQFF.

The chain's CDR3 is CASRPLFRDPQEQFF. As DNA, the CDR3 is TGTGCCAGCAGGCCCCTTTTTCGGGACCCACAGGAGCAGTTCTTC. V gene TRBV11-3 combines with J gene TRBJ2-1, with D perhaps being TRBD1 or TRBD2 (5 bases each). The CDR3 totals 15 residues. Trimming removed 6 bases from V and 10 bases from J, with 22 bases in between. Germline V gene sequence: CDR1 SGHNT, CDR2 YENEEA.

The chain recombines TRBV7-9 with TRBJ2-1, with D possibly being TRBD2 (5 bases). CDR3 length equals 11 residues. Germline V CDR1 and CDR2: SEHNR, FQNEAQ (reference sequence). With 2 bases removed from V and 15 bases from J, the gap between germline ends came to 11 bases. The chain's CDR3 is CASSLRSGLFF. CDR3 sequence (DNA): TGTGCCAGCAGCTTAAGGAGCGGACTGTTCTTC. The full variable domain, rest sourced from reference TRBV7-9 and TRBJ2-1, is DTGVSQNPRHKITKRGQNVTFRCDPISEHNRLYWYRQTLGQGPEFLTYFQNEAQLEKSRLLSDRFSAERPKGSFSTLEIQRTEQGDSAMYLCASSLRSGLFFGPGTRLTVL.

The chain is built from TRBV27 and TRBJ2-1; 7 bases line up with TRBD1. Germline CDR1 is MNHEY and CDR2 is SMNVEV (reference sequence). The CDR3 length is 14 residues. V was pared by 4 bases and J by 9 bases, with 9 bases of the junction left unmatched. CDR3 bases: TGTGCCAGCAGTTCCGACAGGGTAGGCGCTGAGCAGTTCTTC. Protein product: CASSSDRVGAEQFF.

This CDR3 is CASSRYISNEKLFF. CDR3 nucleotide sequence: TGTGCCAGCAGCCGATACATCTCTAATGAAAAACTGTTTTTT. The V call is TRBV6-1, the J call TRBJ1-4; D gene ambiguous. The germline gives CDR1 MNHNS, CDR2 SASEGT. Trimming pared 6 bases from V and 3 bases from J, leaving 11 bases between. The CDR3 runs 14 residues.

The V gene is TRBV2, the J gene TRBJ1-2; D not resolved. This CDR3 spans 13 amino acids. V was trimmed by 5 bases and J by 1 base, leaving 8 bases between them. The V gene's germline CDR1 is SNHLY and CDR2 FYNNEI. The CDR3, as DNA: TGTGCCAGCAGTCGAGAGGATAACTATGGCTACACCTTC. Translating gives CASSREDNYGYTF.

The chain recombines TRBV5-6 with TRBJ2-7; the D gene is possibly TRBD1 (5 bases). Germline CDR1 and CDR2: SGHDT and YYEEEE. The CDR3 runs 12 residues. The germline V and J ends were trimmed by 3 bases and 5 bases, with 9 bases remaining between them. The CDR3 region has the DNA TGTGCCAGCAGCTCGTACAGGAACGAGCAGTACTTC. This gives the protein CASSSYRNEQYF.

The rearrangement links TRBV2 to TRBJ1-5, with D tentatively TRBD1 (6 bases). CDR3 length: 13 amino acids. V was trimmed by 7 bases and J by 3 bases, leaving 10 bases between them. From germline, CDR1 is SNHLY and CDR2 FYNNEI. The CDR3 loop reads CASTGEVNQPQHF. CDR3 bases: TGTGCCAGCACAGGGGAAGTCAATCAGCCCCAGCATTTT.

The chain employs TRBV7-9 and TRBJ2-3; a possible D gene is TRBD1 (6 bases). Trimming shortened V by 5 bases and J by 6 bases, and 18 bases separated the two germline ends. CDR1 and CDR2 (germline): SEHNR, FQNEAQ (reference sequence). This CDR3 has 15 residues. The CDR3: CASSQQGRGGDTQYF. The CDR3 nucleotides are TGTGCCAGCAGCCAACAGGGCCGAGGTGGGGATACGCAGTATTTT.

The chain has TRBV28 and TRBJ2-1; 7 nucleotides match TRBD2. Germline V gene data show CDR1 as MDHEN and CDR2 as SYDVKM. The CDR3 totals 14 residues. The junction had 7 bases not matched to a gene; V was cut back by 4 bases and J by 7 bases. This CDR3 reads CASSSGGGGNEQFF. The CDR3 region has the DNA TGTGCCAGCAGTTCCGGCGGGGGAGGGAATGAGCAGTTCTTC.

The V call is TRBV9, the J call TRBJ1-1, with 9 positions matching TRBD1. The ends lost 4 bases at V and 4 bases at J; junction bases unmatched: 14. CDR1 is SGDLS and CDR2 is YYNGEE in the germline V gene. CDR3 length equals 17 residues. CDR3 residues: CASSRRGQGAGGTEAFF. CDR3 bases: TGTGCCAGCAGCCGGCGGGGACAGGGTGCCGGGGGCACTGAAGCTTTCTTT.

The V and J genes are TRBV6-6 and TRBJ2-7; D not resolved. CDR1 and CDR2 (germline): MNHNY, SVGAGI (reference sequence). The CDR3 extends over 11 amino acids. V lost 8 bases and J 2 bases, leaving 7 bases between the germline ends. The CDR3 spells CASAGAYEQYF. The CDR3 DNA reads TGTGCCAGCGCAGGTGCCTACGAGCAGTACTTC.

The chain has TRBV9 and TRBJ2-3; 8 bases match TRBD2. CDR1 is SGDLS and CDR2 is YYNGEE in the germline V gene. V dropped 0 bases and J dropped 3; count of bases not matched to a gene: 6. The CDR3 length is 16 residues. The CDR3 DNA is TGTGCCAGCAGCGTAGGGGTTAGCGGGACAACAGATACGCAGTATTTT. Translating gives CASSVGVSGTTDTQYF.

The chain is built from TRBV2 and TRBJ2-7, with D maybe TRBD1 (5 bases). This CDR3 comprises 16 residues. Germline CDR1 is SNHLY and CDR2 is FYNNEI. Trimming took off 4 bases at V and 0 bases at J, with 16 bases between the two ends. Here the CDR3 reads CASSGSLGPTSYEQYF. The CDR3 nucleotides are TGTGCCAGCAGTGGTTCCCTGGGGCCGACCTCCTACGAGCAGTACTTC.

This chain joins TRBV7-2 and TRBJ2-7; D is unresolved. This CDR3 region has 12 residues. The V and J ends lost 1 base and 10 bases respectively, with 11 bases between them. Germline CDR1 reads SGHTA; CDR2 reads FQGNSA. As DNA, the CDR3 is TGTGCCAGCAGCTTAGGATCTAGAGGCCAGTACTTC. This translates into CASSLGSRGQYF.

This chain links TRBV19 with TRBJ1-2; 10 bases align to TRBD1. There are 17 residues in the CDR3. Per germline, CDR1 LNHDA and CDR2 SQIVND (reference sequence). J lost 6 bases, V lost 11 bases, and 21 bases had no gene match. The CDR3 sequence: CAHSSRDRGRRNDGYTF. CDR3 bases: TGTGCCCATAGCTCTAGGGACAGGGGAAGAAGGAATGATGGCTACACCTTC.

The chain has TRBV14 and TRBJ2-5, with a weak D call TRBD2 (6 bases). The V and J ends lost 4 bases and 9 bases respectively, with 18 bases between them. Germline loops: CDR1 SGHDN, CDR2 FVKESK. The CDR3 sequence is 14 residues long. The CDR3 coding sequence is TGTGCCAGCAGCCCCCGTGGTCGGGAGCAAGCCCAGTACTTC. It translates to CASSPRGREQAQYF. The variable domain in full, completed from reference TRBV14 and TRBJ2-5, reads EAGVTQFPSHSVIEKGQTVTLRCDPISGHDNLYWYRRVMGKEIKFLLHFVKESKQDESGMPNNRFLAERTGGTYSTLKVQPAELEDSGVYFCASSPRGREQAQYFGPGTRLLVL.

The chain's CDR3 is CASSAGTDTQYF. The CDR3 DNA is TGTGCCAGCAGTGCGGGAACAGATACGCAGTATTTT. The rearrangement joins TRBV6-5 to TRBJ2-3; D is perhaps TRBD2 (6 bases). Per the germline V gene, CDR1 is MNHEY and CDR2 is SVGAGI. This CDR3 has 12 residues. V lost 5 bases, J lost 3 bases, and 6 bases lay in between.

The chain joins TRBV5-1 to TRBJ2-1, with 8 positions matching TRBD2. V lost 1 base, J lost 0 bases, and 6 bases stayed unmatched. The CDR3 contains 17 residues. Germline loops: CDR1 SGHRS, CDR2 YFSETQ. The CDR3 region is CASSLLTSGSSYNEQFF. The CDR3 DNA reads TGCGCCAGCAGCTTGCTAACTAGCGGAAGCTCCTACAATGAGCAGTTCTTC.

This clone was observed a single time. A read error may produce the germline difference seen at one junction end. Different DNA sequences within this sample yield the same CDR3. This chain links TRBV7-7 with TRBJ2-3; 7 bases line up with TRBD1. The CDR3 is made up of 15 amino acids. From germline, CDR1 is SSHAT and CDR2 FNYEAQ (reference sequence). The CDR3 is CASSLGDSSTDTQYF. CDR3 sequence (DNA): TGTGCTAGCAGCTTAGGGGACAGCAGCACAGATACGCAGTATTTT.

The chain couples TRBV7-3 to TRBJ2-2; TRBD2 aligns across 11 bases. CDR3 length: 14 amino acids. CDR1 is SGHTA and CDR2 is FQGTGA in the germline V gene. V shed 7 bases and J 6 bases; nucleotides not matched to a gene: 4. This chain's CDR3 is CASKTSGASGELFF. DNA of the CDR3: TGTGCCAGCAAGACTAGCGGGGCCTCCGGGGAGCTGTTTTTT.

The chain combines TRBV28 with TRBJ2-7; D gene uncertain. The V gene lost 4 bases and the J gene lost 12 bases, with 13 bases spanning the gap. The CDR3 length is 11 residues. Germline CDR1 reads MDHEN; CDR2 reads SYDVKM. The CDR3 is CASSSPPTSYF. CDR3 nucleotides: TGTGCCAGCAGTTCTCCCCCGACATCGTACTTC.

The chain's CDR3 is CASSPLAGGPSTDTQYF. The CDR3 DNA reads as TGTGCCAGCTCACCTCTAGCGGGAGGGCCTAGCACAGATACGCAGTATTTT. J is TRBJ2-3 and V is TRBV18; 12 nucleotides match TRBD2. Unmatched junction bases numbered 4, after V lost 3 bases and J lost 0 bases. This CDR3 is 17 amino acids long. CDR1 and CDR2 from the germline V gene are KGHSH and LQKENI.

The chain is built from TRBV28 and TRBJ2-3; D possibly corresponds to TRBD2 (5 bases). Germline V gene sequence: CDR1 MDHEN, CDR2 SYDVKM. Trimming removed 6 bases from V and 12 bases from J, with 16 bases in between. The CDR3 has 12 amino acids. In nucleotides, the CDR3 is TGTGCCAGCAGATTACCCTGGGGAGTTCAGTATTTT. As protein: CASRLPWGVQYF.

A few counts support this clone. The rearrangement uses TRBV6-1 and TRBJ1-4; tentative D call: TRBD1 (5 bases). Trimming left V 7 bases short and J 4 bases short, with 16 bases between. Germline CDR1 MNHNS, CDR2 SASEGT. The CDR3 length is 15 residues. The CDR3 protein is CASKGWGGNNEKLFF. The CDR3 DNA follows: TGTGCCAGCAAGGGTTGGGGCGGCAATAATGAAAAACTGTTTTTT.

This chain joins TRBV9 and TRBJ1-3; the match to TRBD1 covers 7 bases. After removal of 4 bases from V and 4 bases from J, the junction contained 8 bases not matched to a gene. Per the germline V gene, CDR1 is SGDLS and CDR2 is YYNGEE. The CDR3 sequence is 15 residues long. CDR3 DNA: TGTGCCAGCAGCTTAAACAGGGGTGCCGGAAACACCATATATTTT. Protein: CASSLNRGAGNTIYF.

The V gene is TRBV19, the J gene TRBJ1-2; the D is unclear. Germline CDR1 reads LNHDA; CDR2 reads SQIVND (reference sequence). Trimming took off 7 bases at V and 2 bases at J, with 17 bases between the two ends. This CDR3 spans 15 amino acids. The CDR3 nucleotides are TGTGCCAGTACCCACCGGCGGGGTATGAACTATGGCTACACCTTC. This gives the protein CASTHRRGMNYGYTF.

The chain links TRBV2 to TRBJ1-2, with 8 bases identical to TRBD1. This CDR3 contains 13 residues. The trim removed 6 bases at V and 4 bases at J, leaving 4 bases unmatched. CDR1 and CDR2 from the germline V gene are SNHLY and FYNNEI. CDR3 DNA sequence: TGTGCCAGCAGGACAGGGGAAACCTATGGCTACACCTTC. Translating gives CASRTGETYGYTF.